The 5 T cell receptor beta chains reported below all come from one sample, sequenced in a study of blood T cell repertoires in COVID-19 (dated by TCRdb to the early 2020s). Libraries were prepared through the immunoSEQ multiplex PCR assay. The immuneACCESS repertoire file appears here via TCRdb, limited to in-frame rearrangements. These files lack a portion of the clones; in checked studies, under half of the deficit traces to unresolved V genes, and the cause of the others is not known. The sample has 110,000 or so clones on record, 82% of them singletons. 15% to 19% of the sample comes from the top ten. The sample consisted of peripheral blood. The receptors were gathered from a woman aged 80 or older with acute or convalescent COVID-19.

The rearrangement joins TRBV24-1 to TRBJ2-5; D is ambiguous. CDR1 and CDR2 from the germline V gene are KGHDR and SFDVKD. The CDR3 contains 10 residues. V shed 8 bases and J shed 5 bases, with 5 bases lying between them. CDR3 nucleotides: TGTGCCACCACGCGGGAGACCCAGTACTTC. Amino acids: CATTRETQYF.

The genes are TRBV11-3 and TRBJ2-1, with D tentatively TRBD2 (5 bases). The CDR3 is 13 residues long. Germline V lookup: CDR1 SGHNT, CDR2 YENEEA. Trimming left V 5 bases short and J 9 bases short, with 14 bases between. The CDR3 sequence is CASSNYPSGEQFF. The CDR3 nucleotides are TGTGCCAGCAGCAATTACCCCAGCGGTGAGCAGTTCTTC.

The chain links TRBV5-1 to TRBJ2-1; D may be TRBD2 (6 bases). V was pared by 4 bases and J by 9 bases, with 11 bases between. CDR3 length: 12 amino acids. Germline CDR1 SGHRS, CDR2 YFSETQ. The CDR3 bases are TGCGCCAGCAGCCCGGGAGTAAGTGAGCAGTTCTTC. Its protein product is CASSPGVSEQFF. The variable domain in full, completed from reference TRBV5-1 and TRBJ2-1, reads KAGVTQTPRYLIKTRGQQVTLSCSPISGHRSVSWYQQTPGQGLQFLFEYFSETQRNKGNFPGRFSGRQFSNSRSEMNVSTLELGDSALYLCASSPGVSEQFFGPGTRLTVL.

This clone has a handful of counts. This rearrangement joins TRBV2 to TRBJ1-3; D uncertain. Germline lookup yields CDR1 SNHLY and CDR2 FYNNEI. Trimming removed 1 base from V and 0 bases from J, with 7 bases in between. The CDR3 is made up of 15 amino acids. The CDR3 is CASSEVPYSGNTIYF. The CDR3 nucleotides read TGTGCCAGCAGTGAAGTCCCTTACTCTGGAAACACCATATATTTT.

The genes are TRBV29-1 and TRBJ1-6; no reliable D call. This CDR3 region has 13 residues. The V gene lost 6 bases and the J gene lost 4 bases, with 10 bases spanning the gap. CDR1 SQVTM and CDR2 ANQGSEA come from the germline V gene. The CDR3 protein is CSVQLRYNSPLHF. CDR3 nucleotide sequence: TGCAGCGTCCAGCTGAGGTATAATTCACCCCTCCACTTT.